The clone carrying this T cell receptor (beta chain) turned up a few times. Amplification of TCR beta CDR3 regions used RNA as the template. The HTBI primer set served for first-round RT-PCR of the TCR CDR3. TCRdb itself ran the multiplex PCR reads through MiXCR, one entry per CDR3 protein. This table has hundreds of thousands of distinct CDR3 sequences, around a fifth appearing once. The CDR3 has 15 residues. Germline-derived CDR1 and CDR2 are MNHEY and SVGEGT. Germline trimming cut 2 bases from V and 4 bases from J; bases unmatched to any gene: 2. This record comes from a study of T cells in Graves' hyperthyroidism and ophthalmopathy. The cohort's ophthalmopathy patients, a group with duration under 3 months, had a Clinical Activity Score of at least 3 and a NOSPECS grade of at least 4. Clinical symptoms, serum thyroxine and TRAb, thyroid ultrasound and orbital computed tomography together formed the diagnostic basis.

This sequence was found in a woman in her sixties or seventies with Graves' ophthalmopathy. The chain is built from TRBV6-2 or TRBV6-3 and TRBJ1-5, with 10 bases lining up with TRBD1. The sequenced material came from blood. CDR3 in DNA: TGTGCCAGCAGTTACGGACAGGGGGGTAATCAGCCCCAGCATTTT. Translating gives CASSYGQGGNQPQHF.